This T cell receptor (beta chain) was retrieved from a study of OX40 agonist ivuxolimab in advanced cancers. Libraries were prepared by immunoSEQ multiplex PCR; TCRdb keeps only in-frame clonotypes and omits some of them. The sample has some 74,000 clones, around 82% seen once. About this clone: This sample also contains other DNA sequences that code for the same CDR3.

The CDR3 consists of 11 residues. Trimming took off 4 bases at V and 5 bases at J, with 6 bases between the two ends. Germline V gives CDR1 SGDLS, CDR2 YYNGEE. This TCR derives from an adult with an advanced solid tumor such as melanoma, head and neck, liver or kidney cancer. The sample consisted of CD4+ or CD8+ T cells sorted from blood, taken in a trial of the OX40 agonist ivuxolimab. J is TRBJ1-2 and V is TRBV9, with D perhaps TRBD1 (5 bases). Written as DNA, the CDR3 is TGTGCCAGCAGCTCAGGGTATGGCTACACCTTC. Translating it yields CASSSGYGYTF. The full variable domain, rest sourced from reference TRBV9 and TRBJ1-2, is DSGVTQTPKHLITATGQRVTLRCSPRSGDLSVYWYQQSLDQGLQFLIQYYNGEERAKGNILERFSAQQFPDLHSELNLSSLELGDSALYFCASSSGYGYTFGSGTRLTVV.